These 6 T cell receptor beta chains originate from one sample sequenced in a study of blood T cell repertoires in COVID-19. TCRdb's copy holds only in-frame clones and misses some; the assay was immunoSEQ multiplex PCR. Altogether 180,000 or so clones are present, approximately 86% being singletons, with the ten largest covering roughly 8.2%. The specimen sequenced was peripheral blood. These receptors all come from a man between 60 and 75 years old with acute or convalescent COVID-19.

The chain is built from TRBV24-1 and TRBJ2-3; 16 nucleotides match TRBD2. The CDR3 covers 19 residues. Germline CDR1 and CDR2: KGHDR and SFDVKD. V trimming: 8 bases; J trimming: 5 bases; junction bases outside the gene matches: 15. The CDR3 here is CATTEGLAGGPLSGDTQYF. The CDR3 DNA reads as TGTGCCACCACCGAGGGACTAGCGGGAGGGCCACTTTCCGGAGATACGCAGTATTTT.

This clone appeared once. The chain has TRBV11-2 and TRBJ2-2; D is perhaps TRBD1 (6 bases). There are 15 residues in the CDR3. The germline CDR1 and CDR2 sequences are SGHAT and FQNNGV. Trimming left V 2 bases short and J 5 bases short, with 12 bases between. CDR3 sequence reads: CASSLITQGTGELFF. Written as DNA, the CDR3 is TGTGCCAGCAGCTTAATAACACAGGGTACCGGGGAGCTGTTTTTT.

This sequence joins TRBV28 and TRBJ2-5; TRBD1 agrees at 7 bases. The V segment lost 11 bases and the J segment 2 bases; nucleotides outside the gene matches: 5. Germline lookup yields CDR1 MDHEN and CDR2 SYDVKM. The CDR3 has 12 amino acids. The CDR3 nucleotides are TGTGCCGCCGGGACAGCACAAGAGACCCAGTACTTC. It encodes CAAGTAQETQYF.

The chain is built from TRBV7-2 and TRBJ1-2; tentative D call: TRBD1 (5 bases). The CDR3 spans 15 residues. Germline V CDR1 and CDR2: SGHTA, FQGNSA. The V and J ends lost 1 base and 4 bases respectively, with 13 bases between them. CDR3 region: CASSLGGSVVYGYTF. As DNA, the CDR3 is TGTGCCAGCAGCTTAGGGGGCTCGGTCGTCTATGGCTACACCTTC. Variable domain in full (rest from reference TRBV7-2 and TRBJ1-2): GAGVSQSPSNKVTEKGKDVELRCDPISGHTALYWYRQSLGQGLEFLIYFQGNSAPDKSGLPSDRFSAERTGGSVSTLTIQRTQQEDSAVYLCASSLGGSVVYGYTFGSGTRLTVV.

J is TRBJ1-5 and V is TRBV3-1 (or the pseudogene TRBV3-2); D gene unclear. The V end was cut by 1 base, the J end by 6 bases, with 10 bases between. Looked up from germline, CDR1 is LGHDT and CDR2 is YNNKEL (reference sequence). The CDR3 has 14 amino acids. CDR3 protein: CASSQGEGSQPQHF. The CDR3 DNA sequence: TGTGCCAGCAGCCAAGGGGAGGGATCTCAGCCCCAGCATTTT.

This sequence joins TRBV6-6 and TRBJ2-7; 9 positions agree with TRBD2. The V gene's germline CDR1 is MNHNY and CDR2 SVGAGI (reference sequence). This CDR3 spans 16 amino acids. The trim removed 3 bases at V and 2 bases at J, leaving 8 bases unmatched. CDR3 nucleotide sequence: TGTGCCAGCAGTTATGGATATAGCGGGAGCGCCTACGAGCAGTACTTC. Amino acids: CASSYGYSGSAYEQYF.